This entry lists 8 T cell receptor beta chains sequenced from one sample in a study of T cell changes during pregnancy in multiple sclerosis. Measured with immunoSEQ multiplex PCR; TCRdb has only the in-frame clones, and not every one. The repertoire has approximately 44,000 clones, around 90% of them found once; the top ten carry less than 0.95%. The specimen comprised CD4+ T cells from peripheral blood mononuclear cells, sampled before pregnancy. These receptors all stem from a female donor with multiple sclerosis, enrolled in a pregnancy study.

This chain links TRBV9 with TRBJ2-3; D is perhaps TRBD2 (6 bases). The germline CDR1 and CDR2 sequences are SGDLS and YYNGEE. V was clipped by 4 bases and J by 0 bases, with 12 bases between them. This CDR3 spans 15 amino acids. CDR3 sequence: CASSTAGPSTDTQYF. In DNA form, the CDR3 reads TGTGCCAGCAGCACCGCGGGACCTAGCACAGATACGCAGTATTTT. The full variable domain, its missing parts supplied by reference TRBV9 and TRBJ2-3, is DSGVTQTPKHLITATGQRVTLRCSPRSGDLSVYWYQQSLDQGLQFLIQYYNGEERAKGNILERFSAQQFPDLHSELNLSSLELGDSALYFCASSTAGPSTDTQYFGPGTRLTVL.

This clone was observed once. The CDR3 spells CASSPTAGGTNEKLFF. In DNA, the CDR3 is TGTGCCAGCAGCCCTACCGCAGGGGGGACTAATGAAAAACTGTTTTTT. The chain carries TRBV7-8 and TRBJ1-4; 7 bases fit TRBD1. The CDR3 has 16 residues. With 5 bases clipped from V and 2 bases from J, the junction kept 8 bases outside the gene matches. Looked up from germline, CDR1 is SGHVS and CDR2 is FQNEAQ.

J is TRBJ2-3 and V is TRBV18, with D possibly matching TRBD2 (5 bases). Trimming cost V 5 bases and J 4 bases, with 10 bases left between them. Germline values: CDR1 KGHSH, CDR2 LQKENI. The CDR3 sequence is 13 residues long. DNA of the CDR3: TGTGCCAGCTCAGAGAGGAGGTCAGATACGCAGTATTTT. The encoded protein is CASSERRSDTQYF.

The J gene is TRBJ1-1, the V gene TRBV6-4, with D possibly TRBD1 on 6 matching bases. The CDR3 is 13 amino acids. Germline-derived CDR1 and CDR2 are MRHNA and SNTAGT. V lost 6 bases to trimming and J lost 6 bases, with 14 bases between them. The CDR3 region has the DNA TGTGCCAGCAGCCTTGGGGGGGCCTCTGAAGCTTTCTTT. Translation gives CASSLGGASEAFF.

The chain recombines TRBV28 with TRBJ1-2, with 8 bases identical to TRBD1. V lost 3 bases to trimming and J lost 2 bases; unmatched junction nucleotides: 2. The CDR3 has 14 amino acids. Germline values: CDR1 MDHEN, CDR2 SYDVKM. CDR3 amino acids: CASSLGQANYGYTF. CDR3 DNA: TGTGCCAGCAGTTTGGGACAGGCGAACTATGGCTACACCTTC.

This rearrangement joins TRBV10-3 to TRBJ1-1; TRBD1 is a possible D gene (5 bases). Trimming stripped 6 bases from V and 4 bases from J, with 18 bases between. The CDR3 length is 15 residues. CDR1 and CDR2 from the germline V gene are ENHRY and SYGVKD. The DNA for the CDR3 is TGTGCCATCAGGGGGGGTGGGAGGGCGCGCACTGAAGCTTTCTTT. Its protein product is CAIRGGGRARTEAFF.

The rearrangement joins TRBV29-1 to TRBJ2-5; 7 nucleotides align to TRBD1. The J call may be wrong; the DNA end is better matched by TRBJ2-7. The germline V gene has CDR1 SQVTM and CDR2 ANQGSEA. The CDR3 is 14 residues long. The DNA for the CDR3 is TGCAGCGTTGAGGATATGGGACAGACCTACGAGCAGTACTTC. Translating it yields CSVEDMGQTYEQYF.

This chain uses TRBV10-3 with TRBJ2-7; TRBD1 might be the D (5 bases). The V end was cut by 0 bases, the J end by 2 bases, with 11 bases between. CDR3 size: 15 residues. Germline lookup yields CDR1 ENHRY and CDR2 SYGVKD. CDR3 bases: TGTGCCATCAGTGAGTCTGTGACAGCTCCCTACGAGCAGTACTTC. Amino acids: CAISESVTAPYEQYF.